The 27 T cell receptor beta chains given below trace back to one sample, sequenced in a study of blood T cell repertoires in COVID-19. TCRdb's copy holds only in-frame clones and misses some; the assay was immunoSEQ multiplex PCR. The sample has more than 55,000 clones, around 84% seen once. The sample consisted of peripheral blood. All receptors derive from a woman older than 75 with acute or convalescent COVID-19.

The CDR3 bases are TGCGCCAGCAGCTTCACTAGCGGGGGATTTACCGGGGAGCTGTTTTTT. Encoded protein: CASSFTSGGFTGELFF. The J gene is TRBJ2-2, the V gene TRBV5-1; 11 bases agree with TRBD2. CDR3 length: 16 amino acids. CDR1 SGHRS and CDR2 YFSETQ come from the germline V gene. The V gene end was trimmed by 2 bases and the J gene end by 5 bases; junction bases not matched to a gene: 5.

J is TRBJ1-2 and V is TRBV6-1; possible D gene TRBD1, 6 bases. The CDR3 consists of 16 residues. V was shortened by 1 base and J by 5 bases, with 17 bases between the two germline ends. Germline-derived CDR1 and CDR2 are MNHNS and SASEGT. The CDR3 nucleotides are TGTGCCAGCAGTGAAGAGAAGGGGGAATTTAGGTATGGCTACACCTTC. Translation: CASSEEKGEFRYGYTF.

The chain is built from TRBV5-5 and TRBJ1-2; 12 bases align to TRBD1. V shed 7 bases, J shed 1 base, and the junction held 8 bases outside the gene matches. CDR3 length equals 16 residues. The germline CDR1 and CDR2 sequences are SGHKS and YYEKEE (reference sequence). The DNA for the CDR3 is TGTGCCAGCGGCCGGGACAGGGGGCGCGTTAACTATGGCTACACCTTC. Its protein product is CASGRDRGRVNYGYTF.

The chain joins TRBV6-1 to TRBJ1-1; weak D call: TRBD1 (6 bases). The ends were cut back, 3 bases at V and 0 bases at J, with 8 bases in the middle. This CDR3 is 14 amino acids long. Germline V gene data show CDR1 as MNHNS and CDR2 as SASEGT. The CDR3 reads CASSDRGLNTEAFF. For the CDR3, the DNA is TGTGCCAGCAGTGACAGGGGACTGAACACTGAAGCTTTCTTT.

The rearrangement joins TRBV29-1 to TRBJ2-2; perhaps TRBD2 as D (6 bases). CDR1 and CDR2 from the germline V gene are SQVTM and ANQGSEA. Trimming shortened V by 0 bases and J by 0 bases, and 11 bases separated the two germline ends. This CDR3 region has 16 residues. The CDR3 sequence: CSVEDRSGANTGELFF. The CDR3, as DNA: TGCAGCGTTGAAGATCGGTCGGGGGCGAACACCGGGGAGCTGTTTTTT.

In this sample, this clone turned up a few times. The genes are TRBV10-1 and TRBJ2-2; possible D gene TRBD1, 6 bases. Germline CDR1 is WNHNN and CDR2 is SYGVQD (reference sequence). This CDR3 spans 15 amino acids. V shed 4 bases and J shed 5 bases, with 14 bases lying between them. The chain's CDR3 is CASSVTGTGTGELFF. The CDR3 coding sequence is TGCGCCAGCAGTGTAACAGGGACGGGGACCGGGGAGCTGTTTTTT.

The V gene is TRBV5-1, the J gene TRBJ2-7, with 8 bases fitting TRBD2. The CDR3 consists of 14 residues. The ends lost 5 bases at V and 2 bases at J; junction bases unmatched: 6. Germline loops: CDR1 SGHRS, CDR2 YFSETQ. The CDR3 spells CASRGGGNAYEQYF. The CDR3, as DNA: TGCGCCAGCAGGGGCGGGGGGAACGCCTACGAGCAGTACTTC.

This sequence joins TRBV19 and TRBJ1-5, with 7 bases that match TRBD1. V lost 5 bases to trimming and J lost 0 bases; unmatched junction nucleotides: 4. The CDR3 is made up of 15 amino acids. Germline-derived CDR1 and CDR2 are LNHDA and SQIVND (reference sequence). DNA for the CDR3: TGTGCCAGTAGTGTGGGACAGCTTAGCAATCAGCCCCAGCATTTT. It translates to CASSVGQLSNQPQHF.

This clone showed up just a few times. This chain uses TRBV3-1 (or the pseudogene TRBV3-2) with TRBJ2-7, with D perhaps TRBD1 (5 bases). Germline V lookup: CDR1 LGHDT, CDR2 YNNKEL (reference sequence). The CDR3 runs to 15 residues. V was shortened by 2 bases and J by 6 bases, with 17 bases between the two germline ends. In DNA form, the CDR3 reads TGTGCCAGCAGCCAATATGTCAGGGTTGAATCCGAGCAGTACTTC. It translates to CASSQYVRVESEQYF.

This clone was detected only a few times. The gene calls are TRBV23-1 and TRBJ2-2; possibly TRBD2 for D (6 bases). TRBV23-1 is filed as an ORF, its function uncertain. V dropped 6 bases and J dropped 3 bases, with 14 bases sitting between them. The CDR3 has 15 residues. CDR3 coding DNA: TGCGCCAGCAGCCCGGACGGGGAGGACACCGGGGAGCTGTTTTTT. Translated, it gives CASSPDGEDTGELFF.

This clone came up once. V usage is TRBV5-8 and J usage is TRBJ1-1; D call uncertain. Trimming took off 0 bases at V and 5 bases at J, with 11 bases between the two ends. The germline gives CDR1 SGHTS, CDR2 YDEGEE. The CDR3 contains 14 residues. DNA for the CDR3: TGTGCCAGCAGCTTGGAAGGAGGTGGAACTGAAGCTTTCTTT. Protein product: CASSLEGGGTEAFF.

The chain has TRBV3-1 (or the pseudogene TRBV3-2) and TRBJ1-4; weak D call: TRBD1 (5 bases). This CDR3 has 14 residues. V dropped 4 bases and J dropped 6 bases, with 12 bases sitting between them. Germline V gene data show CDR1 as LGHDT and CDR2 as YNNKEL (reference sequence). CDR3 sequence (DNA): TGTGCCAGCAGCCCGTACGGGGGAGATGAAAAACTGTTTTTT. This sequence encodes CASSPYGGDEKLFF.

The V call is TRBV7-2, the J call TRBJ2-7; 13 positions match TRBD2. V lost 5 bases and J lost 0; bases outside the gene matches: 7. In germline, CDR1 is SGHTA, CDR2 FQGNSA. CDR3 length equals 17 residues. The CDR3 here is CASSLGLAGAFSYEQYF. The CDR3 DNA reads as TGTGCCAGCAGCCTAGGACTAGCGGGGGCCTTCTCCTACGAGCAGTACTTC.

Ten or more counts support this clone. This rearrangement joins TRBV6-1 to TRBJ2-1; tentatively, D is TRBD1 (6 bases). V was pared by 1 base and J by 6 bases, with 10 bases between. The CDR3 consists of 14 residues. The germline CDR1 and CDR2 sequences are MNHNS and SASEGT. The CDR3 protein is CASSEGGTRNEQFF. Here the CDR3 DNA reads TGTGCCAGCAGTGAAGGTGGGACACGCAATGAGCAGTTCTTC.

This clone has just one count. The chain couples TRBV2 to TRBJ2-7; 15 positions match TRBD2. V lost 4 bases and J lost 4; bases outside the gene matches: 2. From germline, CDR1 is SNHLY and CDR2 FYNNEI. The CDR3 is 15 amino acids. The CDR3 is CASSVGLAGGYEQYF. For the CDR3, the DNA is TGTGCCAGCAGTGTGGGACTAGCGGGGGGTTACGAGCAGTACTTC. The variable domain in full, completed from reference TRBV2 and TRBJ2-7, reads EPEVTQTPSHQVTQMGQEVILRCVPISNHLYFYWYRQILGQKVEFLVSFYNNEISEKSEIFDDQFSVERPDGSNFTLKIRSTKLEDSAMYFCASSVGLAGGYEQYFGPGTRLTVT.

The rearrangement uses TRBV6-5 and TRBJ1-2; maybe TRBD1 (6 bases). Germline loops: CDR1 MNHEY, CDR2 SVGAGI. V dropped 6 bases and J dropped 7 bases, with 18 bases sitting between them. The CDR3 has 14 residues. DNA of the CDR3: TGTGCCAGCAGAAGCAGGGGAGGGGATTCTGGCTACACCTTC. Translating gives CASRSRGGDSGYTF.

The chain couples TRBV11-1 to TRBJ1-1; D perhaps matches TRBD1 (5 bases). The CDR3 has 14 residues. Between the trimmed V and J ends, which lost 7 bases and 5 bases, there was a span of 17 bases. Germline V gene sequence: CDR1 SGHAT, CDR2 FQDESV (reference sequence). The CDR3 reads CASTRDFGGTEAFF. The DNA of the CDR3 is TGTGCCAGCACCCGGGACTTTGGTGGGACTGAAGCTTTCTTT.

CDR3 DNA sequence: TGTGCCAGCTTCGGGGGGTGGAACACCGGGGAGCTGTTTTTT. Translated, it gives CASFGGWNTGELFF. The J gene is TRBJ2-2, the V gene TRBV19; 7 nucleotides line up with TRBD2. The CDR3 totals 14 residues. Germline assignment: CDR1 LNHDA and CDR2 SQIVND (reference sequence). After removal of 9 bases from V and 1 base from J, the junction contained 5 bases not matched to a gene. Combining the CDR3 with reference TRBV19 and TRBJ2-2 gives the whole variable domain DGGITQSPKYLFRKEGQNVTLSCEQNLNHDAMYWYRQDPGQGLRLIYYSQIVNDFQKGDIAEGYSVSREKKESFPLTVTSAQKNPTAFYLCASFGGWNTGELFFGEGSRLTVL.

Only a few counts were recorded for this clone. The chain combines TRBV6-5 with TRBJ2-7; the D gene is possibly TRBD2 (6 bases). Germline CDR1 and CDR2: MNHEY and SVGAGI. Trimming stripped 5 bases from V and 0 bases from J, with 8 bases between. The CDR3 is 13 amino acids. In DNA, the CDR3 is TGTGCCAGCAGTCCGACTAGCTCCTACGAGCAGTACTTC. It translates to CASSPTSSYEQYF.

CDR3 in amino acids: CASSFQRGAPYEQYF. The CDR3 bases are TGTGCCAGCAGCTTCCAGCGGGGGGCCCCCTACGAGCAGTACTTC. The chain employs TRBV7-2 and TRBJ2-7; 9 bases agree with TRBD2. The CDR3 length is 15 residues. With 3 bases clipped from V and 2 bases from J, the junction kept 5 bases outside the gene matches. CDR1 and CDR2 from the germline V gene are SGHTA and FQGNSA.

The chain employs TRBV5-1 and TRBJ2-3; 15 nucleotides line up with TRBD2. The CDR3 totals 16 residues. Germline trimming cut 4 bases from V and 3 bases from J; bases unmatched to any gene: 3. The germline CDR1 and CDR2 sequences are SGHRS and YFSETQ. The CDR3 region has the DNA TGCGCCAGCAGCGCGGGACTAGCGGGGGGAACAGATACGCAGTATTTT. Amino acid sequence: CASSAGLAGGTDTQYF. Using reference TRBV5-1 and TRBJ2-3 for the parts outside the CDR3, the full variable domain is KAGVTQTPRYLIKTRGQQVTLSCSPISGHRSVSWYQQTPGQGLQFLFEYFSETQRNKGNFPGRFSGRQFSNSRSEMNVSTLELGDSALYLCASSAGLAGGTDTQYFGPGTRLTVL.

V usage is TRBV30 and J usage is TRBJ1-2; TRBD1 is a possible D gene (6 bases). V was pared by 6 bases and J by 4 bases, with 18 bases between. Germline V lookup: CDR1 GTSNPN, CDR2 SVGIG (reference sequence). The CDR3 runs to 14 residues. Here the CDR3 DNA reads TGTGCCTGTCAGTGGGGGGGCGGGAGCTATGGCTACACCTTC. Translating gives CACQWGGGSYGYTF.

V gene TRBV10-3 combines with J gene TRBJ2-2; 11 nucleotides match TRBD2. There are 17 residues in the CDR3. Germline assignment: CDR1 ENHRY and CDR2 SYGVKD. J gave up 5 bases and V 2 bases, and 7 bases lay outside the gene matches. The DNA for the CDR3 is TGTGCCATCAGTGAGACTAGCGGGGGACTTACGACCGGGGAGCTGTTTTTT. This codes for CAISETSGGLTTGELFF.

The chain is built from TRBV11-2 and TRBJ2-1; 8 bases fit TRBD1. Trimming took 5 bases from V and 10 from J; bases not matched to a gene: 7. Germline CDR1 reads SGHAT; CDR2 reads FQNNGV. The CDR3 spans 13 residues. This chain's CDR3 is CASSAPTGDEQFF. In DNA, the CDR3 is TGTGCCAGCAGCGCCCCGACAGGGGACGAGCAGTTCTTC.

Notes on this clone: Other DNA sequences from this sample encode an identical CDR3 as well. The V and J genes are TRBV7-9 and TRBJ2-7, with D perhaps TRBD1 (7 bases). The germline V gene encodes CDR1 SEHNR and CDR2 FQNEAQ (reference sequence). The CDR3 runs 14 residues. V dropped 4 bases and J dropped 4 bases, with 14 bases sitting between them. The CDR3 loop reads CASSSQGGLYEQYF. CDR3 sequence (DNA): TGTGCCAGCAGCTCCCAGGGGGGACTTTACGAGCAGTACTTC.

This chain links TRBV14 with TRBJ2-5; D may be TRBD2 (6 bases). Germline V gene lookup returns CDR1 SGHDN and CDR2 FVKESK. With 3 bases removed from V and 5 bases from J, the gap between germline ends came to 16 bases. There are 15 residues in the CDR3. The CDR3 nucleotides are TGTGCCAGCAGCCAGGCCCTAGGAGGGAGGGAGACCCAGTACTTC. It codes for CASSQALGGRETQYF. Looking up the rest from reference TRBV14 and TRBJ2-5 gives the full variable domain: EAGVTQFPSHSVIEKGQTVTLRCDPISGHDNLYWYRRVMGKEIKFLLHFVKESKQDESGMPNNRFLAERTGGTYSTLKVQPAELEDSGVYFCASSQALGGRETQYFGPGTRLLVL.

This rearrangement joins TRBV5-1 to TRBJ1-1; 8 positions match TRBD1. This CDR3 spans 14 amino acids. V lost 5 bases to trimming and J lost 1 base; unmatched junction nucleotides: 4. Germline V CDR1 and CDR2: SGHRS, YFSETQ. CDR3 DNA sequence: TGCGCCAGCAGACTGACAGGGGAGAACACTGAAGCTTTCTTT. Amino acids: CASRLTGENTEAFF.